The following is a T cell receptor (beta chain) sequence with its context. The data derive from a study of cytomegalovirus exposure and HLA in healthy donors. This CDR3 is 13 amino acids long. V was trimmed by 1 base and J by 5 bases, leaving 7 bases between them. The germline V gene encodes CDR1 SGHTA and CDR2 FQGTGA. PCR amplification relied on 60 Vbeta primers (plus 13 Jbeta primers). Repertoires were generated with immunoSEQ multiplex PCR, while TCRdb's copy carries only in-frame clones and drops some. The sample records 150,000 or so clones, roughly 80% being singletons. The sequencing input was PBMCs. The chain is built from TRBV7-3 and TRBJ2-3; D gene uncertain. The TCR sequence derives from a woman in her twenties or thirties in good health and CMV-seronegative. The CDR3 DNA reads TGTGCCAGCAGCTTAAATGGGCTAGATACGCAGTATTTT. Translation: CASSLNGLDTQYF.